The text below deals with one T cell receptor beta chain. There are 13 residues in the CDR3. CDR1 and CDR2 (germline): ENHRY, SYGVKD. The trim removed 7 bases at V and 0 bases at J, leaving 3 bases unmatched. Repertoires were generated with immunoSEQ multiplex PCR, while TCRdb's copy carries only in-frame clones and drops some. Here the sample spans over 200,000 clones, about 80% being singletons. This entry belongs to a study of blood T cell repertoires in COVID-19. The receptor comes from a woman older than 75 with COVID-19, enrolled during active disease. Sequences were obtained from peripheral blood. V and J are TRBV10-3 and TRBJ2-7, with 7 positions matching TRBD1. Here the CDR3 reads CAINPGGSYEQYF. The CDR3 DNA reads as TGTGCCATCAATCCAGGGGGCTCCTACGAGCAGTACTTC.